This TCR beta chain was captured in a study of cytomegalovirus exposure and HLA in healthy donors. This clone was found once. Antigen specificity is unknown. The CDR3 is made up of 16 amino acids. The V gene's germline CDR1 is SGHDN and CDR2 FVKESK. With 0 bases clipped from V and 4 bases from J, the junction kept 8 bases outside the gene matches. Vbeta (60) and Jbeta (13) primers were used in the PCR. Method: immunoSEQ multiplex PCR; TCRdb's copy keeps in-frame clones and lacks some. The sample consists of more than 150,000 clones, roughly 80% of them appearing once. Overall study results and limits: A later analysis found common viral pathogens apparently linked to several of the most significant clusters. One cluster of highly shared sequence variants probably arose as a sequencing artifact. Earlier findings revealed that most TCR beta V segments proved productive either about 90% or about 30% of the time. An Asian-associated ancestry cluster reportedly showed fewer N-insertions than the approximately 700-donor mean in a later analysis.

The chain is built from TRBV14 and TRBJ1-2; the match to TRBD1 covers 7 bases. The sequence was collected from a middle-aged man in good health and CMV-seronegative. The sequenced material came from PBMCs. CDR3 region: CASSQDKWDSTYGYTF. The DNA of the CDR3 is TGTGCCAGCAGCCAAGATAAATGGGACAGTACCTATGGCTACACCTTC.